Listed below are T cell receptor beta chains from one sample, sequenced in a study of blood T cell repertoires in COVID-19. The table came from immunoSEQ multiplex PCR; TCRdb's copy has only in-frame clones and leaves some out. The repertoire holds about 85,000 clones, with around 90% as singletons. Sample: peripheral blood. The receptors here all came from a woman older than 75 with active or convalescent COVID-19. Each CDR3 is given with its conserved first and last residue. Each record gives: CDR3 DNA, CDR3 protein, CDR3 length, J gene, V gene, D gene, clone size. D genes are given only for firm matches. Rows may omit the clone size; those that give it use once, few, many or a size class.

TGTGCCTGGAGTACTGGACAGGGGCTTTGGGGCTACACCTTC | CAWSTGQGLWGYTF | 14 | TRBJ1-2 | TRBV30 | TRBD1 | NA
TGTGCCAGCAGTGAAACTAGCGGGTACTACGAGCAGTACTTC | CASSETSGYYEQYF | 14 | TRBJ2-7 | TRBV2 | TRBD2 | few
TGTGCCAGCAGCTTAGCCGGGTCAGATACGCAGTATTTT | CASSLAGSDTQYF | 13 | TRBJ2-3 | TRBV11-2 | NA | NA
TGTGCCAGCAGCCAGACAGGGTTCGGACGCGAGCAGTACTTC | CASSQTGFGREQYF | 14 | TRBJ2-7 | TRBV2 | TRBD1 | NA
TGTGCCACCAGTGACCCCGGGACACCGAACACAGATACGCAGTATTTT | CATSDPGTPNTDTQYF | 16 | TRBJ2-3 | TRBV24-1 | NA | NA
TGTGCCAGCTCACCGGGCGATGGGACCCAGTACTTC | CASSPGDGTQYF | 12 | TRBJ2-5 | TRBV18 | NA | NA
TGTGCCAGCAGCTTAGAACCTAGCGGGAGGGCCCTGGGCGAGCAGTACTTC | CASSLEPSGRALGEQYF | 17 | TRBJ2-7 | TRBV7-2 | TRBD2 | NA
TGTGCCAGCTCACCGGGCCACGAGCAGTACTTC | CASSPGHEQYF | 11 | TRBJ2-7 | TRBV18 | NA | NA
TGTGCCAGCAGTCTAGCGGATGCAGAGACCCAGTACTTC | CASSLADAETQYF | 13 | TRBJ2-5 | TRBV11-2 | TRBD2 | NA
TGCGCCAGCAGCTTTTCTGGGGGGGAAACTGAAGCTTTCTTT | CASSFSGGETEAFF | 14 | TRBJ1-1 | TRBV5-1 | NA | once
TGCGCCAGCAGCCGGGTGACAGGGGGCAACACTGAAGCTTTCTTT | CASSRVTGGNTEAFF | 15 | TRBJ1-1 | TRBV5-1 | TRBD1 | NA
TGTGCCAGTAGCCGGACACTTAGCAATCAGCCCCAGCATTTT | CASSRTLSNQPQHF | 14 | TRBJ1-5 | TRBV19 | NA | few
TGTGCCAGCAGTTTGAGTGGCAATCAGCCCCAGCATTTT | CASSLSGNQPQHF | 13 | TRBJ1-5 | TRBV12-3/TRBV12-4 | NA | few
TGTGCCAGCAGTGAAGTCTTGGGACTAGCGGGAGGAGAGACCCAGTACTTC | CASSEVLGLAGGETQYF | 17 | TRBJ2-5 | TRBV2 | TRBD2 | NA
TGCGCCAGCAGCTCACAGGGTGCGAACACTGAAGCTTTCTTT | CASSSQGANTEAFF | 14 | TRBJ1-1 | TRBV5-1 | NA | NA
TGTGCCAGCAGACAACCCAGGGTTTCGGGGCAGTACTTC | CASRQPRVSGQYF | 13 | TRBJ2-7 | TRBV28 | NA | NA
TGTGCCAGCAGCTTAGTTCTCTTCTATTCACCCCTCCACTTT | CASSLVLFYSPLHF | 14 | TRBJ1-6 | TRBV7-2 | NA | NA
TGTGCCAGCAGGAGACAGGTGAACGGCAATCAGCCCCAGCATTTT | CASRRQVNGNQPQHF | 15 | TRBJ1-5 | TRBV6-5 | NA | once
TGTGCCATCAGTGAGTCTGGACTAGCGGGAGGTATCACAGATACGCAGTATTTT | CAISESGLAGGITDTQYF | 18 | TRBJ2-3 | TRBV10-3 | TRBD2 | NA
TGCAGCGTTAGGACTAGCGGGGAGCAGTTCTTC | CSVRTSGEQFF | 11 | TRBJ2-1 | TRBV29-1 | TRBD2 | NA
TGTGCCAGTAGTAAGACCCAGGCGAGCTCCTATAATTCACCCCTCCACTTT | CASSKTQASSYNSPLHF | 17 | TRBJ1-6 | TRBV19 | NA | NA
TGTGCCAGTAGAACCGGGACAGGGGATAGTGAGCAGTTCTTC | CASRTGTGDSEQFF | 14 | TRBJ2-1 | TRBV19 | TRBD1 | once
TGCGCCAGCAGCTGGGGGACAAAGGGAAACATTCAGTACTTC | CASSWGTKGNIQYF | 14 | TRBJ2-4 | TRBV5-1 | NA | few
TGCGCCAGCAGCTTGGGAGGCAGTCTCACTGAAGCTTTCTTT | CASSLGGSLTEAFF | 14 | TRBJ1-1 | TRBV5-1 | NA | NA
TGTGCCAGTAGACCACGGCGGGGTTACAATGAGCAGTTCTTC | CASRPRRGYNEQFF | 14 | TRBJ2-1 | TRBV19 | NA | NA
TGTGCCAGCAGTCTTGCGAATTCACCCCTCCACTTT | CASSLANSPLHF | 12 | TRBJ1-6 | TRBV27 | NA | NA
TGTGCCAGCACAGACAGGATCAATCAGCCCCAGCATTTT | CASTDRINQPQHF | 13 | TRBJ1-5 | TRBV28 | NA | NA
TGCAGCGTTACTCCGGGACAGGGGCTTAGGGAGCAGTACTTC | CSVTPGQGLREQYF | 14 | TRBJ2-7 | TRBV29-1 | TRBD1 | NA
TGTGCCAGTACCCGGACAGGGGGCGACGAAAAACTGTTTTTT | CASTRTGGDEKLFF | 14 | TRBJ1-4 | TRBV19 | TRBD1 | NA
TGTGCCAGCAGCTTAGGTTCCCTGAGGGAGACCCAGTACTTC | CASSLGSLRETQYF | 14 | TRBJ2-5 | TRBV7-2 | NA | NA
TGTGCCAGCAGCCCAGAGGGGACTAGCGGGACGTCCTACGAGCAGTACTTC | CASSPEGTSGTSYEQYF | 17 | TRBJ2-7 | TRBV7-2 | TRBD2 | NA
TGTGCCAGCAGTCCTGGACAGGGGGGACACACTGAAGCTTTCTTT | CASSPGQGGHTEAFF | 15 | TRBJ1-1 | TRBV6-5 | TRBD1 | NA
TGTGCCAGCAGCTTAGGGGCGGCAAACACAGATACGCAGTATTTT | CASSLGAANTDTQYF | 15 | TRBJ2-3 | TRBV7-3 | NA | few
TGTGCCAGCCTACCACCGGGTCCCTCTGAAGCTTTCTTT | CASLPPGPSEAFF | 13 | TRBJ1-1 | TRBV28 | NA | NA
TGTGCCAGCAGTTCGAACAGGGGCGAGGAGACCCAGTACTTC | CASSSNRGEETQYF | 14 | TRBJ2-5 | TRBV28 | TRBD1 | NA
TGTGCCAGCAGCCAAGGAGCAGGGGCGTTGCAACTGTTTTTT | CASSQGAGALQLFF | 14 | TRBJ1-4 | TRBV14 | NA | NA
TGTGCCAGCAGCCGGGGGGGTGTTGGGCGTAATGAGCAGTTCTTC | CASSRGGVGRNEQFF | 15 | TRBJ2-1 | TRBV7-7 | TRBD2 | NA
TGTGCCAGCAGTTACTCAGGGGCGAACACTGAAGCTTTCTTT | CASSYSGANTEAFF | 14 | TRBJ1-1 | TRBV6-5 | NA | NA
TGCGCCAGCAGCTTGGCCGGAGATAGCGGGAAGACAGATACGCAGTATTTT | CASSLAGDSGKTDTQYF | 17 | TRBJ2-3 | TRBV5-1 | TRBD2 | NA
TGCAGCGTTGTAGTACTAGTATTGGAGCAGTTCTTC | CSVVVLVLEQFF | 12 | TRBJ2-1 | TRBV29-1 | NA | NA
TGTGCCAGCAGCGTCAACAGGGGTGGCACTGAAGCTTTCTTT | CASSVNRGGTEAFF | 14 | TRBJ1-1 | TRBV11-2 | TRBD1 | NA